The rows below give T cell receptor beta chains drawn from one sample of a study of cytomegalovirus exposure and HLA in healthy donors. Assay used: immunoSEQ multiplex PCR; TCRdb lists only in-frame clones, some missing. The table records about 120,000 clones, approximately 80% of them present only once. Sample: PBMCs. All receptors derive from a middle-aged man in good health and CMV-seropositive. CDR3s include the opening cysteine and the closing phenylalanine or tryptophan. The order of the fields is clone size, D gene, J gene, CDR3 length, V gene, CDR3 protein, CDR3 DNA. A D gene is named only where the DNA matches it firmly. Only some rows state a clone size, as once, few, many or a class for expanded clones.

NA	NA	TRBJ1-1	14	TRBV28	CASSLRQSNTEAFF	TGTGCCAGCAGTTTGCGACAGTCGAACACTGAAGCTTTCTTT
NA	TRBD2	TRBJ2-7	18	TRBV4-3	CASSQEVPAGGASYEQYF	TGCGCCAGCAGCCAAGAAGTCCCCGCGGGGGGCGCCTCCTACGAGCAGTACTTC
NA	TRBD1	TRBJ2-1	15	TRBV5-6	CASSEQGALYNEQFF	TGTGCCAGCAGCGAACAGGGGGCTCTTTACAATGAGCAGTTCTTC
NA	NA	TRBJ1-5	12	TRBV29-1	CSVLTGNQPQHF	TGCAGCGTTCTGACGGGTAATCAGCCCCAGCATTTT
few	TRBD1	TRBJ1-6	14	TRBV6-1	CASIGQGRYSPLHF	TGTGCCAGCATCGGACAGGGCCGCTACTCACCCCTCCACTTT
NA	NA	TRBJ2-7	13	TRBV13	CASSLGRWPEQYF	TGTGCCAGCAGCTTAGGCCGCTGGCCCGAGCAGTACTTC
NA	TRBD1	TRBJ1-5	18	TRBV15	CATSRNTRGQAMNQPQHF	TGTGCCACCAGCCGAAACACCCGAGGACAGGCCATGAATCAGCCCCAGCATTTT
NA	TRBD2	TRBJ2-1	14	TRBV5-1	CASSSPGTIAEQFF	TGCGCCAGCAGCTCTCCCGGGACTATTGCTGAGCAGTTCTTC
few	TRBD1	TRBJ2-2	15	TRBV11-2	CASKRDRGSSGELFF	TGTGCCAGCAAGAGGGACAGGGGCAGTTCCGGGGAGCTGTTTTTT
NA	NA	TRBJ1-2	13	TRBV29-1	CSDLDRTNYGYTF	TGCAGCGATTTGGACAGAACTAACTATGGCTACACCTTC
few	TRBD1	TRBJ1-4	15	TRBV4-3	CASSQVADRGEKLFF	TGCGCCAGCAGCCAAGTAGCGGACAGGGGTGAAAAACTGTTTTTT
NA	TRBD1	TRBJ1-2	15	TRBV19	CASNTPGQINYGYTF	TGTGCCAGTAATACTCCGGGACAGATTAACTATGGCTACACCTTC
few	TRBD2	TRBJ2-7	14	TRBV19	CASSLGGWTYEQYF	TGTGCCAGTAGCCTCGGGGGGTGGACCTACGAGCAGTACTTC
NA	NA	TRBJ1-5	15	TRBV19	CASSYGGLGNQPQHF	TGTGCCAGTAGTTACGGGGGGCTTGGGAATCAGCCCCAGCATTTT
NA	NA	TRBJ2-3	11	TRBV28	CASSGSLGQYF	TGTGCCAGCAGTGGAAGTCTAGGGCAGTATTTT
NA	TRBD1	TRBJ1-6	16	TRBV5-1	CASSHGTGYGNSPLHF	TGCGCCAGCAGCCACGGGACAGGGTATGGTAATTCACCCCTCCACTTT
NA	NA	TRBJ1-1	14	TRBV7-2	CASSLEGQATEAFF	TGTGCCAGCAGCTTAGAAGGACAAGCCACTGAAGCTTTCTTT
NA	TRBD1	TRBJ1-6	15	TRBV6-5	CASSYEDRVNSPLHF	TGTGCCAGCAGTTACGAGGACAGGGTGAATTCACCCCTCCACTTT
NA	NA	TRBJ2-6	15	TRBV2	CASSVDTSGANVLTF	TGTGCCAGCAGTGTGGACACCTCTGGGGCCAACGTCCTGACTTTC
NA	NA	TRBJ1-1	13	TRBV6-1	CASKAGGYTEAFF	TGTGCCAGCAAGGCCGGGGGTTACACTGAAGCTTTCTTT
NA	NA	TRBJ2-7	13	TRBV6-6	CASSYNPTYEQYF	TGTGCCAGCAGTTACAATCCAACCTACGAGCAGTACTTC
NA	NA	TRBJ1-5	13	TRBV7-2	CASSLEAAQPQHF	TGTGCCAGCAGCTTAGAGGCGGCTCAGCCCCAGCATTTT
few	NA	TRBJ1-2	16	TRBV5-1	CASSLEAGAQGYGYTF	TGCGCCAGCAGCTTGGAGGCAGGGGCCCAGGGGTATGGCTACACCTTC
few	TRBD1	TRBJ1-2	14	TRBV7-3	CASRPGGADYGYTF	TGTGCCAGCAGGCCAGGGGGCGCTGACTATGGCTACACCTTC
NA	NA	TRBJ2-5	13	TRBV10-3	CAISDPINLMQYF	TGTGCCATCAGTGATCCTATAAACTTGATGCAGTACTTC
NA	NA	TRBJ1-5	15	TRBV7-2	CASSSSGQYGQPQHF	TGTGCCAGCAGCTCTAGCGGTCAGTATGGTCAGCCCCAGCATTTT
few	TRBD2	TRBJ2-1	16	TRBV5-1	CASSWRSGGPYNEQFF	TGTGCCAGCAGCTGGCGTAGCGGGGGGCCCTACAATGAGCAGTTCTTC
few	TRBD2	TRBJ2-5	16	TRBV7-9	CASSPGEGSRQETQYF	TGTGCCAGCAGCCCCGGGGAGGGGAGCAGGCAAGAGACCCAGTACTTC
NA	TRBD1	TRBJ2-6	16	TRBV7-9	CASSWGQGRGANVLTF	TGTGCCAGCAGCTGGGGACAGGGAAGAGGGGCCAACGTCCTGACTTTC
NA	TRBD2	TRBJ2-3	18	TRBV4-2	CASSPQAQGGGGQDTQYF	TGTGCCAGCAGCCCCCAAGCACAGGGCGGGGGGGGGCAAGATACGCAGTATTTT
NA	TRBD1	TRBJ2-7	13	TRBV7-3	CASSPTGASEQYF	TGTGCCAGCAGCCCGACAGGGGCGAGCGAGCAGTACTTC
few	TRBD1	TRBJ1-1	15	TRBV5-6	CASSSWDRGRTEAFF	TGTGCCAGCAGCTCTTGGGACAGGGGGCGGACTGAAGCTTTCTTT
NA	TRBD2	TRBJ2-1	13	TRBV29-1	CSVFPGLADEQFF	TGCAGCGTCTTCCCGGGACTAGCCGATGAGCAGTTCTTC
NA	TRBD1	TRBJ2-2	15	TRBV5-5	CASSTGQGAAGELFF	TGTGCCAGCAGCACGGGACAGGGGGCGGCCGGGGAGCTGTTTTTT
NA	NA	TRBJ1-2	16	TRBV7-6	CASSLVVGPTNYGYTF	TGTGCCAGCAGCTTAGTGGTGGGGCCCACTAACTATGGCTACACCTTC
few	TRBD2	TRBJ2-7	18	TRBV28	CAATVGGLAGPQNYEQYF	TGTGCCGCTACCGTGGGGGGACTAGCGGGCCCCCAAAATTACGAGCAGTACTTC
NA	TRBD1	TRBJ1-1	15	TRBV6-5	CASRRGDRAFTEAFF	TGTGCCAGCAGACGAGGGGACAGGGCATTCACTGAAGCTTTCTTT
NA	TRBD1	TRBJ2-5	14	TRBV30	CAWSGHRGLETQYF	TGTGCCTGGAGTGGGCACAGGGGGCTGGAGACCCAGTACTTC
NA	NA	TRBJ1-1	14	TRBV30	CAWSKWREHTEAFF	TGTGCCTGGAGTAAATGGAGGGAGCACACTGAAGCTTTCTTT
NA	TRBD1	TRBJ1-4	14	TRBV18	CASSPGQLNEKLFF	TGTGCCAGCTCACCGGGACAGCTTAATGAAAAACTGTTTTTT
NA	NA	TRBJ1-2	15	TRBV30	CAWSVGWGLDYGYTF	TGTGCCTGGAGTGTAGGGTGGGGGCTCGACTATGGCTACACCTTC
NA	TRBD2	TRBJ2-7	15	TRBV27	CASSPTTSASYEQYF	TGTGCCAGCAGTCCGACGACTAGCGCCTCCTACGAGCAGTACTTC
NA	TRBD1	TRBJ2-1	15	TRBV11-3	CASSARTGARNEQFF	TGTGCCAGCAGCGCACGGACAGGGGCACGCAATGAGCAGTTCTTC
NA	TRBD2	TRBJ2-7	15	TRBV6-1	CATNGAAGASYEQYF	TGTGCCACCAACGGCGCAGCGGGGGCTTCCTACGAGCAGTACTTC
once	NA	TRBJ2-7	16	TRBV12-2	CASRLMGTESTYEQYF	TGTGCAAGTCGCTTAATGGGGACAGAAAGTACCTACGAGCAGTACTTC
NA	NA	TRBJ1-2	12	TRBV28	CATSYGVYGYTF	TGTGCCACCAGCTACGGAGTCTATGGCTACACCTTC
NA	TRBD1	TRBJ2-7	15	TRBV18	CASSPRGQGTYEQYF	TGTGCCAGCTCACCCAGAGGACAGGGGACCTACGAGCAGTACTTC
NA	TRBD1	TRBJ2-7	13	TRBV19	CASSFTGGYEQYF	TGTGCCAGTAGCTTCACAGGGGGCTACGAGCAGTACTTC
once	TRBD1	TRBJ2-3	11	TRBV7-2	CASSSDRGVFF	TGTGCCAGCAGCTCGGACAGGGGTGTGTTTTTT
NA	NA	TRBJ1-2	16	TRBV4-3	CASSQGIGEADYGYTF	TGCGCCAGCAGCCAAGGAATCGGGGAAGCGGACTATGGCTACACCTTC
NA	TRBD1	TRBJ1-1	14	TRBV18	CASSQGTGNTEAFF	TGTGCCAGCTCACAAGGGACAGGGAACACTGAAGCTTTCTTT
few	TRBD1	TRBJ2-3	18	TRBV7-3	CSSSLTADRGLSTDTQYF	TGTTCCAGCAGCTTAACAGCCGACAGGGGCCTTAGCACAGATACGCAGTATTTT
NA	NA	TRBJ2-6	14	TRBV5-6	CASSHVSGANGLTF	TGTGCCAGCAGCCACGTCTCTGGGGCCAACGGCCTGACTTTC
NA	NA	TRBJ2-7	13	TRBV11-1	CASSLGLESEQYF	TGTGCCAGCAGCTTAGGGCTAGAAAGCGAGCAGTACTTC
NA	TRBD1	TRBJ2-7	17	TRBV19	CASSMAQGAFCFHEQYF	TGTGCCAGTAGTATGGCCCAGGGGGCGTTTTGCTTTCACGAGCAGTACTTC
NA	TRBD2	TRBJ2-2	16	TRBV9	CASSAVGGGDTGELFF	TGTGCCAGCAGCGCCGTGGGGGGGGGAGACACCGGGGAGCTGTTTTTT
NA	TRBD1	TRBJ2-3	15	TRBV5-1	CASSFRDRVLPLQYF	TGCGCCAGCAGTTTTAGGGACAGGGTTCTTCCGCTGCAGTATTTT
NA	NA	TRBJ2-3	14	TRBV29-1	CSVEGLTSTDTQYF	TGCAGCGTTGAAGGGCTTACCAGCACAGATACGCAGTATTTT
NA	NA	TRBJ2-3	16	TRBV18	CASSPPPGGSTDTQYF	TGTGCCAGCTCACCCCCTCCGGGGGGCAGCACAGATACGCAGTATTTT